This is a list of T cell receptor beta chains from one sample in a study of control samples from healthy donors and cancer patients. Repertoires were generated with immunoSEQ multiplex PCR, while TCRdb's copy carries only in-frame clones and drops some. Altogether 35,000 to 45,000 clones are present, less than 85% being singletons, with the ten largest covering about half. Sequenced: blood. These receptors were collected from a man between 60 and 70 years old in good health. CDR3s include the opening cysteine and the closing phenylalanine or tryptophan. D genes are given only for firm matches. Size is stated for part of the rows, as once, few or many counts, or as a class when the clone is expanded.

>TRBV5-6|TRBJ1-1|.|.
TGTGCCAGCAGCCCGGGACGGCTGATGAACACTGAAGCTTTCTTT
CASSPGRLMNTEAFF
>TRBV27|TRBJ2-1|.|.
TGTGCCAGCAGTTCCCCCCGGAGCTCCTACAATGAGCAGTTCTTC
CASSSPRSSYNEQFF
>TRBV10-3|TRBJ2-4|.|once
TGTGCCATCAGTCCCACTGGGGGGATTGGCAAAAACATTCAGTACTTC
CAISPTGGIGKNIQYF
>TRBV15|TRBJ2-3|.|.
TGTGCCACCAGGGAGGGGGGACCCACAGATACGCAGTATTTT
CATREGGPTDTQYF
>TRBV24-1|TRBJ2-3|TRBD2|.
TGTGCCACCAGTGACATTAGCGGGGGCAGAGATACGCAGTATTTT
CATSDISGGRDTQYF
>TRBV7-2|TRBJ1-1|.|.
TGTGCCAGCAGCTCGCAGGGGAACTTGAACACTGAAGCTTTCTTT
CASSSQGNLNTEAFF
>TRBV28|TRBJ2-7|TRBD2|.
TGTGCCAGCAGTTTGCGGGGCGGGAGTGGATCCTACGAGCAGTACTTC
CASSLRGGSGSYEQYF
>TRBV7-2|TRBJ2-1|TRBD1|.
TGTGCCAGCAGCCGTGACAGGGGGCAGGATGAGCAGTTCTTC
CASSRDRGQDEQFF
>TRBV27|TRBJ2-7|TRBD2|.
TGTGCCAGCTCCACCCTTAGGACTAGCGGCGCTTACGAGCAGTACTTC
CASSTLRTSGAYEQYF
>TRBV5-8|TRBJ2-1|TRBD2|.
TGTGCCAGCAGCGCCGGGACTAGCGCCTACAATGAGCAGTTCTTC
CASSAGTSAYNEQFF
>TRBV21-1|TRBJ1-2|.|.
TGTGCCAGCAAGTACAAAACAGGGTCCTATGGCTACACCTTC
CASKYKTGSYGYTF
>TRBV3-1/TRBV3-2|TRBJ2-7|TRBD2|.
TGTGCCAGCAGTCCTCTAGCGGGAGCATACGAGCAGTACTTC
CASSPLAGAYEQYF
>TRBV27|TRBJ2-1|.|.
TGTGCCAGCAGCTACTACCAGGGGCAGAGAAGGCGTGAGCAGTTCTTC
CASSYYQGQRRREQFF
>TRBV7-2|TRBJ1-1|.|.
TGTGCCAGCAGCTTGGATAAGATCAGGGGAGGGTTCGTGAACACTGAAGCTTTCTTT
CASSLDKIRGGFVNTEAFF
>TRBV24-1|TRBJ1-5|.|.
TGTGCCACCAGCCCCGGGGCGGGTAGCAATCAGCCCCAGCATTTT
CATSPGAGSNQPQHF
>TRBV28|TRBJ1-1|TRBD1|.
TGTGCCAGTTTGAGGCAGGGGGGGACTGAAGCTTTCTTT
CASLRQGGTEAFF
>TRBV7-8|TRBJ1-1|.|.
TGTGCCAGCGGTACACGAGGGGTGAGCACTGAAGCTTTCTTT
CASGTRGVSTEAFF
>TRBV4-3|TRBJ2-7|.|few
TGCGCCAGCAGCCAAGTTATAGGGGCCTCCTACGAGCAGTACTTC
CASSQVIGASYEQYF
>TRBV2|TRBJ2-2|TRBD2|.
TGTGCCAGCAGCTCTAGCGGGGGGCCTCCCGGGGAGCTGTTTTTT
CASSSSGGPPGELFF
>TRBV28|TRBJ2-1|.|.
TGTGCCAGCAGTCCCCAGGGAAGGTCCTACAATGAGCAGTTCTTC
CASSPQGRSYNEQFF
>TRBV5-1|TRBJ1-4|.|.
TGCGCCAGCAGCTTGCGCAGGGGCGAGGGAACTAATGAAAAACTGTTTTTT
CASSLRRGEGTNEKLFF
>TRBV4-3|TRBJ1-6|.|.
TGCGCCAGCAGCCAAGGGCCCGGGTTTAATTCACCCCTCCACTTT
CASSQGPGFNSPLHF
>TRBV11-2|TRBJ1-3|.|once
TGTGCCAGCAGCGCCGGGACTGTGAGCTCTGGAAACACCATATATTTT
CASSAGTVSSGNTIYF
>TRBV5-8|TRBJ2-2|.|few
TGTGCCAGCAAAAGGGTCGGGGAGCTGTTTTTT
CASKRVGELFF
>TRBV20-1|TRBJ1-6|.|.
TGCAGTGCTAGTCAGGTCTTTCCAGCCAGTGGAAATTCACCCCTCCACTTT
CSASQVFPASGNSPLHF
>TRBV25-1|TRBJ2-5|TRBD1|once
TGTGCCAGCAGTGAGCCCCGACAGGGTCAAGAGACCCAGTACTTC
CASSEPRQGQETQYF
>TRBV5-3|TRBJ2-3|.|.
TGTGCCAGAAGCTTACGGATGGCGCTAGGCACAGATACGCAGTATTTT
CARSLRMALGTDTQYF
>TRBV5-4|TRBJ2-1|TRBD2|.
TGTGCCAGCAGCACTGGGGCCAGAAGCCTCCGGGAGGATGAGCAGTTCTTC
CASSTGARSLREDEQFF
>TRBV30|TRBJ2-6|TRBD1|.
TGTGCCTGGAGTATAACAGGGGCTGGGGCCAACGTCCTGACTTTC
CAWSITGAGANVLTF
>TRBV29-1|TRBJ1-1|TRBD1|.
TGCAGCGTTGTGGGACAGTTAAACACTGAAGCTTTCTTT
CSVVGQLNTEAFF
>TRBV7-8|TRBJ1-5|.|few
TGTGCCAGCAGCCCGAAAAGCAATAGCAATCAGCCCCAGCATTTT
CASSPKSNSNQPQHF
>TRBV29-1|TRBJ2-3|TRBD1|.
TGCAGCTCAGGGGACAGGGCCGGGGGAAGGGCGTTGGATACGCAGTATTTT
CSSGDRAGGRALDTQYF
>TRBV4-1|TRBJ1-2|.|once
TGCGCCAGCAGCCAAGAAGCCACCACAAACTATGGCTACACCTTC
CASSQEATTNYGYTF
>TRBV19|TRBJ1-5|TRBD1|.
TGTGCCAGTAGTATTCACGACAGGGGGCGAGGGAATCAGCCCCAGCATTTT
CASSIHDRGRGNQPQHF
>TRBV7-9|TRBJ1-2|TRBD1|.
TGTGCCAGCACCCACGGGCGGGACAGCAGAACGTATGGCTACACCTTC
CASTHGRDSRTYGYTF
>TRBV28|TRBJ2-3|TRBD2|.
TGTGCCAGCAGCTCCACGGCGGCTAGCGGGAGCGCTCATACGCAGTATTTT
CASSSTAASGSAHTQYF
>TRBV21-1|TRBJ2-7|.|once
TGTGCCAGCAGCTTAGGAGCGGCGGTTACTTTCTACGAGCAGTACTTC
CASSLGAAVTFYEQYF
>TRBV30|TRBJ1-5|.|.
TGTGCCTGGAGTGTCGGGGGGGCGTTTGATCAGCCCCAGCATTTT
CAWSVGGAFDQPQHF
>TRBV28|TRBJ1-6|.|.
TGTGCCAGCAGGGGGCCTGGAGGGGGTTATAATTCACCCCTCCACTTT
CASRGPGGGYNSPLHF
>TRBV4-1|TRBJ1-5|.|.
TGCGCCAGCAGCCAAGAATCGGGGTTCGGGCCCCAGCATTTT
CASSQESGFGPQHF